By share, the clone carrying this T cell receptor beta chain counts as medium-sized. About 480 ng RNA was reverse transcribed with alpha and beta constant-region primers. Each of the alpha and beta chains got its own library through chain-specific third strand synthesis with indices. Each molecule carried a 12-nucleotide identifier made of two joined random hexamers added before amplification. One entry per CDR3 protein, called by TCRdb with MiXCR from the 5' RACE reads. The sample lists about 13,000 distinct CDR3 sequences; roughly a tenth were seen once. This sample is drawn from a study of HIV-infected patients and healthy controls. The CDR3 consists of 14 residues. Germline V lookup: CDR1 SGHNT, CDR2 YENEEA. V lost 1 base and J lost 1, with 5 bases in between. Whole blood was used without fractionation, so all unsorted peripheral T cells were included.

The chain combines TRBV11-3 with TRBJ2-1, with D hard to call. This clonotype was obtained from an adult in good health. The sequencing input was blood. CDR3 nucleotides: TGTGCCAGCAGCTTAGCGGAGTCCTACAATGAGCAGTTCTTC. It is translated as CASSLAESYNEQFF.